These T cell receptor beta chains were read from a single sample in a study of neurological immune-mediated disorders. TCRdb re-called the 5' RACE reads through MiXCR, storing one row per CDR3 protein. Among more than 70,000 distinct CDR3 sequences listed, 10% were seen once. Sequencing input: PBMCs. Source of these receptors: a man aged 40-49 years in good health. The CDR3 runs from the conserved cysteine through the conserved F or W. The order of the fields is D gene, J gene, V gene, CDR3 length, clone size, CDR3 protein, CDR3 DNA. A D gene is named only where the DNA matches it firmly. The size of a clone is reported for some rows only, either as once, few or many, or as a class for expanded clones.

- | TRBJ2-7 | TRBV20-1 | 12 | many | CSAPDSAYEQYF | TGCAGTGCTCCCGACAGTGCCTACGAGCAGTACTTC
- | TRBJ2-1 | TRBV7-9 | 15 | many | CASSSRGSSYNEQFF | TGTGCCAGCAGCTCTCGGGGGAGCTCCTACAATGAGCAGTTCTTC
- | TRBJ1-1 | TRBV5-6 | 13 | - | CASSPLQGTEAFF | TGTGCCAGCAGCCCCTTACAGGGCACTGAAGCTTTCTTT
TRBD2 | TRBJ2-6 | TRBV3-1 | 18 | - | CASSQDRGRGSGANVLTF | TGTGCCAGCAGCCAAGACCGCGGGAGAGGATCTGGGGCCAACGTCCTGACTTTC
- | TRBJ2-2 | TRBV5-1 | 15 | many | CASSTRPQGAGELFF | TGCGCCAGCAGCACAAGACCTCAGGGTGCCGGGGAGCTGTTTTTT
TRBD1 | TRBJ1-2 | TRBV5-1 | 17 | many | CASSLTLWTGIYYGYTF | TGCGCCAGCAGCCTCACTCTCTGGACAGGGATCTACTATGGCTACACCTTC
TRBD2 | TRBJ2-7 | TRBV3-1 | 13 | many | CASSHSTSGRSYF | TGTGCCAGCAGCCACTCAACTAGCGGGAGAAGTTACTTC
- | TRBJ2-7 | TRBV7-4 | 15 | - | CASSWPREKTYEQYF | TGTGCCAGCAGTTGGCCTAGGGAGAAGACCTACGAGCAGTACTTC
- | TRBJ2-5 | TRBV6-5 | 15 | medium-sized | CASSYGGAYQETQYF | TGTGCCAGCAGTTACGGCGGGGCCTACCAAGAGACCCAGTACTTC
- | TRBJ1-1 | TRBV7-3 | 14 | many | CASSLRGGSTEAFF | TGTGCCAGCAGCTTACGGGGGGGGAGCACTGAAGCTTTCTTT
TRBD1 | TRBJ2-7 | TRBV5-1 | 14 | many | CASSLDRGSYEQYF | TGCGCCAGCAGCTTGGACAGGGGTTCCTACGAGCAGTACTTC
- | TRBJ1-4 | TRBV5-5 | 13 | many | CASAAVDVGKLFF | TGTGCCAGTGCGGCTGTCGACGTAGGAAAACTGTTTTTT
TRBD1 | TRBJ1-5 | TRBV19 | 14 | - | CASSIPGQVQPQHF | TGTGCCAGTAGTATTCCGGGACAGGTCCAGCCCCAGCATTTT
- | TRBJ2-2 | TRBV20-1 | 15 | many | CSARALNWATGELFF | TGCAGTGCTAGAGCGTTAAACTGGGCCACCGGGGAGCTGTTTTTT
- | TRBJ2-4 | TRBV27 | 14 | few | CASSSGQSKNIQYF | TGTGCCAGCAGTTCCGGACAGTCCAAAAACATTCAGTACTTC
- | TRBJ2-1 | TRBV5-1 | 14 | many | CASSPRTVYNEQFF | TGCGCCAGCAGCCCCCGGACAGTCTACAATGAGCAGTTCTTC
- | TRBJ1-4 | TRBV9 | 14 | many | CASSTWGQGEKLFF | TGTGCCAGCAGCACCTGGGGGCAGGGTGAAAAACTGTTTTTT
TRBD2 | TRBJ2-1 | TRBV3-1 | 17 | many | CASSHLPGTSGSNEQFF | TGTGCCAGCAGCCATCTCCCCGGGACTAGCGGGAGTAATGAGCAGTTCTTC
- | TRBJ1-5 | TRBV5-6 | 13 | many | CASSLDPNQPQHF | TGTGCCAGCAGCTTGGATCCCAATCAGCCCCAGCATTTT
- | TRBJ1-4 | TRBV27 | 17 | many | CASGPDRSPATNEKLFF | TGTGCCAGCGGCCCCGACAGGTCTCCTGCAACTAATGAAAAACTGTTTTTT
- | TRBJ2-1 | TRBV27 | 12 | many | CASSKVTNEQFF | TGTGCCAGCAGTAAGGTTACTAATGAGCAGTTCTTC
- | TRBJ1-3 | TRBV4-2 | 14 | many | CASSQSGSGNTIYF | TGTGCCAGCAGCCAATCGGGTTCTGGAAACACCATATATTTT
- | TRBJ1-5 | TRBV28 | 14 | many | CASSFSGNGQPQHF | TGTGCCAGCAGTTTTTCGGGGAATGGACAGCCCCAGCATTTT
- | TRBJ2-1 | TRBV15 | 14 | many | CATSTRLDYNEQFF | TGTGCCACCAGCACTCGACTAGACTACAATGAGCAGTTCTTC
- | TRBJ2-7 | TRBV5-1 | 14 | many | CASSSPAEAYEQYF | TGCGCCAGCAGCTCCCCCGCGGAGGCCTACGAGCAGTACTTC
- | TRBJ2-7 | TRBV2 | 15 | many | CASSASRSQRGEQYF | TGTGCCAGCAGCGCCTCCCGGTCCCAACGTGGAGAGCAGTACTTC